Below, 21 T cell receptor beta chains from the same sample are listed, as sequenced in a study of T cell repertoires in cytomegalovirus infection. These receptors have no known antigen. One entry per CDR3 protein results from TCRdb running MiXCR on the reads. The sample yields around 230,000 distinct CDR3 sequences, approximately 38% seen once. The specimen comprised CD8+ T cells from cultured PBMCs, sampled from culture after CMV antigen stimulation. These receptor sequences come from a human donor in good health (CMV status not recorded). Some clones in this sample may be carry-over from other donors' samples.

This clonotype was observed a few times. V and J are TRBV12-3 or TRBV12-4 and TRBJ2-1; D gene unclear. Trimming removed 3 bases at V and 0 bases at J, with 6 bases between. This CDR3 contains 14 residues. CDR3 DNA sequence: TGTGCCAGCAGTTTGGCTCACTCCTACAATGAGCAGTTCTTC. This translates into CASSLAHSYNEQFF.

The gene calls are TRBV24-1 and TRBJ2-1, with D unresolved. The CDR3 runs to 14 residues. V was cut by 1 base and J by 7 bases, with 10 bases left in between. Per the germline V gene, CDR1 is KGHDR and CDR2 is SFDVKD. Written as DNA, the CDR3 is TGTGCCACCAGTGATTTTGATGCTCCTAATGAGCAGTTCTTC. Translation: CATSDFDAPNEQFF.

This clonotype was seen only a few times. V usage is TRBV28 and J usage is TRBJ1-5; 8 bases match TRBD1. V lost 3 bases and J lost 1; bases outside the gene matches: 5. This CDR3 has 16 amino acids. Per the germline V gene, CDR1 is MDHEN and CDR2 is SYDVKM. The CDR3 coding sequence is TGTGCCAGCAGTTTGACTTACAGGGGGAGCAATCAGCCCCAGCATTTT. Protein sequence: CASSLTYRGSNQPQHF.

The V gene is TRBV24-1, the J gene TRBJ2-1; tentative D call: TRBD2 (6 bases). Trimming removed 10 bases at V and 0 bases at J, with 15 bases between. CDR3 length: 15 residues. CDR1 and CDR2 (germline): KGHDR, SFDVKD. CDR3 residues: CATRDGRGSYNEQFF. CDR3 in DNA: TGTGCCACGCGGGACGGCCGTGGCTCCTACAATGAGCAGTTCTTC.

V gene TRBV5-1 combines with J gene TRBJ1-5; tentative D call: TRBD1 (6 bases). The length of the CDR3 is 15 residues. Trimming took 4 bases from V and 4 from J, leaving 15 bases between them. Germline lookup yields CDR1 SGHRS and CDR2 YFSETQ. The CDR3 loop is CASSLGEGQNQPQHF. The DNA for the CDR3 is TGCGCCAGCAGCCTAGGCGAAGGACAGAATCAGCCCCAGCATTTT.

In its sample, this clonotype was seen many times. The CDR3 protein is CASSLATSGIEQANEQYF. The CDR3 region has the DNA TGTGCCAGCAGCTTAGCAACTAGCGGGATCGAACAGGCTAACGAGCAGTACTTC. The V gene is TRBV7-2, the J gene TRBJ2-7; 10 positions match TRBD2. V lost 0 bases, J lost 5 bases, and 13 bases stayed unmatched. Germline CDR1 and CDR2: SGHTA and FQGNSA. The CDR3 has 18 residues.

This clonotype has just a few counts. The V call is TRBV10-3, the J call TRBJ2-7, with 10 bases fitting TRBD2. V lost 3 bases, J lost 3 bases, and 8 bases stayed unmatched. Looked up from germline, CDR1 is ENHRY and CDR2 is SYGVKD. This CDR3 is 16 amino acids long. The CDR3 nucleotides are TGTGCCATCAGTGATGGGTCTAGCGGGAGTATCTACGAGCAGTACTTC. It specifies CAISDGSSGSIYEQYF.

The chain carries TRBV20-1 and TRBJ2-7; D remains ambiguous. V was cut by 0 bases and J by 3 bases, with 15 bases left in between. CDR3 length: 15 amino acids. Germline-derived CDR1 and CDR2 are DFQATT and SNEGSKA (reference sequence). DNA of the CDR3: TGCAGTGCTAGAGATCGGCACCAGGACCTCTACGAGCAGTACTTC. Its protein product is CSARDRHQDLYEQYF.

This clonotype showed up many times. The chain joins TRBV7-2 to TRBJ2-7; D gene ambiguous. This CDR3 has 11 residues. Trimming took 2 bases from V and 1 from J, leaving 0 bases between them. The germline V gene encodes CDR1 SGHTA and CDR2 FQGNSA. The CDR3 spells CASSLSYEQYF. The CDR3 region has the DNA TGTGCCAGCAGCTTATCCTACGAGCAGTACTTC.

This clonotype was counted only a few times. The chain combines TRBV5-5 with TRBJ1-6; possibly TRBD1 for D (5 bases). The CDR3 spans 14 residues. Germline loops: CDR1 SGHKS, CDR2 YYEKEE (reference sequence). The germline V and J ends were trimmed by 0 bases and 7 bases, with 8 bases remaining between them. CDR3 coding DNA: TGTGCCAGCAGCTTGGTGGAGGGGAATTCACCCCTCCACTTT. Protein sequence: CASSLVEGNSPLHF.

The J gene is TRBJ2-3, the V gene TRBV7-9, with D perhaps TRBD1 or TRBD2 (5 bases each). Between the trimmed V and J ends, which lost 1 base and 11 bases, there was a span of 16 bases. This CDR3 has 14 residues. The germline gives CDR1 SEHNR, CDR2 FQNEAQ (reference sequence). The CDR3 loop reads CASSLESRDRRQYF. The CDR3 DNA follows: TGTGCCAGCAGCTTAGAGAGCAGGGACCGGAGGCAGTATTTT.

The chain's CDR3 is CSVEADSFTEQYF. The CDR3 coding sequence is TGCAGCGTTGAGGCGGACAGCTTTACCGAGCAGTACTTC. The genes are TRBV29-1 and TRBJ2-7; weak D call: TRBD1 (6 bases). Germline assignment: CDR1 SQVTM and CDR2 ANQGSEA. This CDR3 is built from 13 residues. V was clipped by 3 bases and J by 6 bases, with 15 bases between them.

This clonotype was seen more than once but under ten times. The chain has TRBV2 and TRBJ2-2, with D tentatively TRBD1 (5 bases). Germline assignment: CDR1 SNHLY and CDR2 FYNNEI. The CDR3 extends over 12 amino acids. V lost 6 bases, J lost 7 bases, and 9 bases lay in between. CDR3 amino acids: CASRPGIGELFF. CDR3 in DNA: TGTGCCAGCAGACCAGGGATCGGGGAGCTGTTTTTT.

CDR3 bases: TGTGCCAGCAGTCCTTTTGAAGGGGTGAACTACGAGCAGTACTTC. Translating it yields CASSPFEGVNYEQYF. V is TRBV12-3 or TRBV12-4 and J is TRBJ2-7, with a possible D match to TRBD1 (5 bases). CDR3 size: 15 residues. V gave up 5 bases and J gave up 3 bases, with 17 bases separating them.

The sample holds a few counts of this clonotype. Here the CDR3 reads CASNPRAGQLGGTDTQYF. In nucleotides, the CDR3 is TGTGCCAGCAACCCCCGGGCGGGACAGCTTGGGGGCACAGATACGCAGTATTTT. The rearrangement uses TRBV27 and TRBJ2-3; D is possibly TRBD1 (7 bases). Trimming took 7 bases from V and 1 from J, leaving 24 bases between them. The CDR3 has 18 residues. Germline V gene sequence: CDR1 MNHEY, CDR2 SMNVEV (reference sequence).

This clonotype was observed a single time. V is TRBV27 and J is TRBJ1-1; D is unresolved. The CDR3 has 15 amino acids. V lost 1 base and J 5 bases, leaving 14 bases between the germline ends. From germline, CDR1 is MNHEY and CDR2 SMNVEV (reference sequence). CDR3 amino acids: CASSLYTASETEAFF. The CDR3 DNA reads TGTGCCAGCAGTTTATATACGGCTTCAGAAACTGAAGCTTTCTTT.

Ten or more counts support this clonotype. The CDR3 DNA reads as TGTGCCAGCAGCCTCCTTCTTGTCGGGGGGGTCCAGAACACTGAAGCTTTCTTT. It yields the protein CASSLLLVGGVQNTEAFF. The chain has TRBV12-3 or TRBV12-4 and TRBJ1-1; TRBD1 is a possible D gene (5 bases). CDR3 size: 18 residues. V lost 6 bases, J lost 1 base, and 24 bases lay in between.

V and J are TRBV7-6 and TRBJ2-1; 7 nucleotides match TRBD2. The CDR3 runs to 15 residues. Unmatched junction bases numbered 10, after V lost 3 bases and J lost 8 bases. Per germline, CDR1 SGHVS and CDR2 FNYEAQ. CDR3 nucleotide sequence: TGTGCCAGCAGCTTTGGTGGGGGGGGAGTCTATGAGCAGTTCTTC. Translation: CASSFGGGGVYEQFF.

CDR3 nucleotides: TGTGCCAGCAGCGCATGGACAGTGAACTATGGCTACACCTTC. It translates to CASSAWTVNYGYTF. The chain is built from TRBV7-6 and TRBJ1-2, with D perhaps matching TRBD1 (6 bases). The ends were cut back, 5 bases at V and 2 bases at J, with 12 bases in the middle. CDR3 length: 14 residues. Germline CDR1 and CDR2: SGHVS and FNYEAQ.

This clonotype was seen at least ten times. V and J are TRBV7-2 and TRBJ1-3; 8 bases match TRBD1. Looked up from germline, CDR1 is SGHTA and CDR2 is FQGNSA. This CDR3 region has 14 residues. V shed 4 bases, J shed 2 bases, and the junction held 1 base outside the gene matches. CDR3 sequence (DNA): TGTGCCAGCAGCTCGACAGGGGCTGGAAACACCATATATTTT. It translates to CASSSTGAGNTIYF.

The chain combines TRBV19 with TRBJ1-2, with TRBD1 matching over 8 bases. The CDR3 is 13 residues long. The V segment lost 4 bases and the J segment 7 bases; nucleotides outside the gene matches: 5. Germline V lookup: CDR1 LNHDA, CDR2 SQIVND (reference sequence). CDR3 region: CASSKTGAIGYTF. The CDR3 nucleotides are TGTGCCAGTAGTAAGACAGGGGCGATTGGCTACACCTTC. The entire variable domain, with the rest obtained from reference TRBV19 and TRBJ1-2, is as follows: DGGITQSPKYLFRKEGQNVTLSCEQNLNHDAMYWYRQDPGQGLRLIYYSQIVNDFQKGDIAEGYSVSREKKESFPLTVTSAQKNPTAFYLCASSKTGAIGYTFGSGTRLTVV.